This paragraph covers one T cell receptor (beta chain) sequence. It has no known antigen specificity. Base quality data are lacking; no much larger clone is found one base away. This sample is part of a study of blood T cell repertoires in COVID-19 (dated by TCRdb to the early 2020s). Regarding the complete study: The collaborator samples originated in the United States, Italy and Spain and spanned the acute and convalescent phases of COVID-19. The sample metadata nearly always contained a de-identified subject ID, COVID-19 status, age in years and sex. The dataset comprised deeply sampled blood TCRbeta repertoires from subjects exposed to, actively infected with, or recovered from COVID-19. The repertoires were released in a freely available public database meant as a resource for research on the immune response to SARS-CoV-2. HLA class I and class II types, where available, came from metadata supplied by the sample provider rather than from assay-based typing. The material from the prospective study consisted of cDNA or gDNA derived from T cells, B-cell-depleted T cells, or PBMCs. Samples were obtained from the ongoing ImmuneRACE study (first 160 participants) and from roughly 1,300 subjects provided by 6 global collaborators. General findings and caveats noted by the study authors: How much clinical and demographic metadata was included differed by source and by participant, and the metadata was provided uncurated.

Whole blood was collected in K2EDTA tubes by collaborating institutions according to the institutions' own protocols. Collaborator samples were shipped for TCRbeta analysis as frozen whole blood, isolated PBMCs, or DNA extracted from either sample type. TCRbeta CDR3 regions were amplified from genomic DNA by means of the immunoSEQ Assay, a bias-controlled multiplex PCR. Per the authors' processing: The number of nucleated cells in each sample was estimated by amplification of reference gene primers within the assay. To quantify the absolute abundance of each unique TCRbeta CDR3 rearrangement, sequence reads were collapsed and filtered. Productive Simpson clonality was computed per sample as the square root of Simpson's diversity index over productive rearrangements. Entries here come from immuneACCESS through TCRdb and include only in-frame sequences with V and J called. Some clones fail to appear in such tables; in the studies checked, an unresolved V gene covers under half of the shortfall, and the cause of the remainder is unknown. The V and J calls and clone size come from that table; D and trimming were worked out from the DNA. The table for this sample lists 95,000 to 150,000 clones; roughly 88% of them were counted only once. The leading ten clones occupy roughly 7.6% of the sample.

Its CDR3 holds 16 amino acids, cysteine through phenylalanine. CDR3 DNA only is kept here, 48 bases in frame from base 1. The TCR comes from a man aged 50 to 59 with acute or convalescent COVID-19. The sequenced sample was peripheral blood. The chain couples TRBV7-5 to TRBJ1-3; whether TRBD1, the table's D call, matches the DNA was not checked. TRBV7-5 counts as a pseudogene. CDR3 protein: CVRSLGDRAAGNTIYF. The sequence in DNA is TGTGTCAGAAGCTTAGGTGACAGGGCTGCTGGAAACACCATATATTTT.